This entry concerns a single TCR beta chain. The sample belongs to a study of T cells in Graves' hyperthyroidism and ophthalmopathy. Unmatched junction bases numbered 8, after V lost 5 bases and J lost 2 bases. The CDR3 loop spans 15 amino acids. Germline V gives CDR1 PRHDT, CDR2 FYEKMQ (reference sequence). RNA transcripts provided the source from which TCR beta CDR3 regions were amplified. The TCR CDR3 first-round RT-PCR relied on the HTBI primer set. From the multiplex PCR reads, TCRdb called clonotypes with MiXCR, one entry per CDR3 protein. Among more than 500,000 distinct CDR3 sequences listed, approximately 15% were seen once.

The source material was blood. V and J are TRBV13 and TRBJ2-7, with 8 bases matching TRBD1. The receptor comes from a woman aged 40 to 55 with Graves' ophthalmopathy. CDR3 protein: CASSIQTGVTYEQYF. CDR3 coding DNA: TGTGCCAGCAGCATCCAGACAGGGGTGACCTACGAGCAGTACTTC.